The entry below gives a single T cell receptor beta chain sequence along with its context. No cognate antigen has been identified for it. Nothing much larger sits one base from this clone, and base qualities are not available. TCRbeta CDR3 regions were amplified from genomic DNA using the immunoSEQ Assay, a bias-controlled multiplex PCR. Concerning the study's data processing: The number of nucleated cells in each sample was estimated from the amplification of reference gene primers within the assay. To quantify the absolute abundance of each unique TCRbeta CDR3 rearrangement, sequence reads were collapsed and filtered. For each sample, productive Simpson clonality was calculated as the square root of Simpson's diversity index across productive rearrangements. Entries here come from immuneACCESS through TCRdb and include only in-frame sequences with V and J called. Some clones fail to appear in such tables; in the studies checked, an unresolved V gene covers under half of the shortfall, and the cause of the remainder is unknown. The V and J calls and clone size were taken over from that table, and D and trimming were inferred from the DNA. The sample records 120,000 or so clones, 90% of which are singletons. The ten largest clones capture roughly 4% of the sample.

These data come from a study of blood T cell repertoires in COVID-19 (dated by TCRdb to the early 2020s). Looking at the study overall: The collaborator samples originated in the United States, Italy and Spain and spanned the acute and convalescent phases of COVID-19. The material from the prospective study consisted of cDNA or gDNA derived from T cells, B-cell-depleted T cells, or PBMCs. Subjects who had been exposed to COVID-19, were actively infected with it, or had recovered from it provided the deeply sampled blood TCRbeta repertoires that made up the dataset. A freely available public database, intended as a resource for researchers studying the immune response to SARS-CoV-2, is where the repertoires were released. Samples were obtained from the ongoing ImmuneRACE study (first 160 participants) and from 950 to 1,500 subjects provided by 6 global collaborators. Nearly every sample came with metadata listing a de-identified subject ID, COVID-19 status, age in years and sex. Where HLA class I and class II types were available, the types were taken from metadata supplied by the sample provider, not from assay-based typing. On the study overall, not on this receptor specifically: The quantity of clinical and demographic metadata differed by source and by participant and was supplied without curation.

At one collaborating source in Seattle, patients were enrolled during active infection and were followed longitudinally through the course of disease. The collaborating institutions used their own protocols to collect whole blood in K2EDTA tubes. For TCRbeta analysis, collaborators shipped samples as frozen whole blood, isolated PBMCs, or DNA extracted from either of those sample types. From a lookup of the germline V gene, CDR1 and CDR2 are SGHRS and YFSETQ. The junction shows trimming of 0 bases on V and 4 bases on J, plus 13 bases between the germline ends. Measured from the cysteine to the phenylalanine, the CDR3 is 15 residues long. The sequence is cut down to CDR3 DNA, 45 bases in frame from base 1.

The rearranged segments are TRBV5-1 and TRBJ1-2; the D gene is unclear. The specimen was peripheral blood. This TCR derives from a woman aged 55 to 70 with COVID-19, enrolled during active disease. The bases read TGCGCCAGCAGCTTGGTAGACGGACTAGGCTATGGCTACACCTTC. Translation gives CASSLVDGLGYGYTF.